This T cell receptor (beta chain) originates from a study of blood T cell repertoires in COVID-19. The overall study: In each case, the material was cDNA or gDNA derived from T cells, B-cell-depleted T cells, or PBMCs.

The J segment lost 7 bases and the V segment lost 4 bases, leaving 8 bases of the junction unmatched. Germline V CDR1 and CDR2: SGHRS, YFSETQ. The CDR3 loop spans 14 amino acids. TCRdb keeps only in-frame clones here, not all; method: immunoSEQ multiplex PCR. The sample records some 380,000 clones, around 90% being singletons. The clonotype was recovered from a woman between 35 and 50 years old with acute COVID-19. Sequences were obtained from PBMCs or T cells enriched from blood (not recorded which). The chain couples TRBV5-1 to TRBJ2-3; TRBD2 agrees at 8 bases. The CDR3 protein is CASSLGLAQNTQYF. CDR3 bases: TGCGCCAGCAGCCTAGGACTAGCTCAGAATACGCAGTATTTT.